One TCR beta chain is described in this entry. Its antigen is unknown. No base quality values were provided; no much bigger clone lies one nucleotide off. This sample also contains other DNA sequences that code for the same CDR3. Ends trimmed: V by 3 bases, J by 1 base; bases unmatched to a gene: 1. CDR1 and CDR2 were assigned from the germline V gene as SGHRS and YFSETQ. The CDR3 runs 14 residues from the cysteine to the phenylalanine. Left in the record is the CDR3 DNA by itself, 42 bases read in frame from the first base. The data were taken from a study of radiotherapy plus CTLA-4 blockade in lung cancer (dated by TCRdb to 2016 to 2018). About the full investigation: Objective responses were observed in roughly a sixth of enrolled patients, and disease control was achieved in roughly 30%. Overall results and qualifications from the work: The strongest predictors of response, as reported, were early dynamic changes in blood T cell clones along with a rise in serum interferon-beta after radiation. After treatment with radiotherapy and ipilimumab, TCR clones that originated in tumors expanded in peripheral blood.

To prepare the library, the immunoSEQ multiplex PCR assay was applied. What TCRdb holds here is the immuneACCESS table cut down to in-frame rearrangements. Part of the clones is not present; checked against another copy, under half of the missing clones reflect an unresolved V gene, and the others are unexplained. This sample gives some 98,000 clones in total; 82% of them show up just once. Jointly, the top ten make up 3.4% of the sample. Focal radiation therapy combined with CTLA-4 blockade (ipilimumab) was tested in patients with chemo-refractory metastatic non-small-cell lung cancer. Sequencing was performed on peripheral blood, taken from a patient treated with radiotherapy plus ipilimumab. This receptor was obtained from a human donor with non-small cell lung cancer who had a partial response to radiotherapy plus ipilimumab. Recombination connected TRBV5-1 to TRBJ2-7; the central 10 bases match TRBD2. Read as DNA, the sequence is TGCGCCAGCAGCTCTAGCGGGGGATCCTACGAGCAGTACTTC. Translated, this gives CASSSSGGSYEQYF.